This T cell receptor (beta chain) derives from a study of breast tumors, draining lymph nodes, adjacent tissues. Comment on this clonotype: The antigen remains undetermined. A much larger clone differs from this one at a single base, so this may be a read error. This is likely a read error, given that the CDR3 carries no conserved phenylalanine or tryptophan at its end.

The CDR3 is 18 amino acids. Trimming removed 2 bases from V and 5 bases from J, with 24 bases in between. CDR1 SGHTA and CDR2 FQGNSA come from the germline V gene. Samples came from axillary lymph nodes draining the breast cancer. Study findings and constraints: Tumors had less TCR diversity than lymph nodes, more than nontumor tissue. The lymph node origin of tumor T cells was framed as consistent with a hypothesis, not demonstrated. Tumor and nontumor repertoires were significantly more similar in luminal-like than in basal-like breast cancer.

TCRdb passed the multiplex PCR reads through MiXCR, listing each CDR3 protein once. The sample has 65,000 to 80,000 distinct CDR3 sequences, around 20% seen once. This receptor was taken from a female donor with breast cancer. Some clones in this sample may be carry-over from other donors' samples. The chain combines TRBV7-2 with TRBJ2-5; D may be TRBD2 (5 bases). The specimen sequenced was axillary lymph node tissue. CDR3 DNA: TGTGCCAGCAGCTTATCACCCGGTTCGACGGCGGGTAGGGAGACCCAGTACTCC. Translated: CASSLSPGSTAGRETQYS.